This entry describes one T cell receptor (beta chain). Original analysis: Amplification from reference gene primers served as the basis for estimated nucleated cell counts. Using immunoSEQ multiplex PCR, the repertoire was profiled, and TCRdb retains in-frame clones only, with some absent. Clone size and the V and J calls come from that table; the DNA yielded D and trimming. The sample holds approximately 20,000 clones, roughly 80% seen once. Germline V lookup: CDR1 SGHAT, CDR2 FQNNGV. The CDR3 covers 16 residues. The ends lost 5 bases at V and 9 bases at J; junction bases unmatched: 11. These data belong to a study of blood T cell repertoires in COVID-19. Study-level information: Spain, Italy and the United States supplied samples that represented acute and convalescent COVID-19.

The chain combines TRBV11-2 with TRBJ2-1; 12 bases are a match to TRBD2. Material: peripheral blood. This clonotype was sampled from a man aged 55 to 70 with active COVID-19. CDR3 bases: TGTGCCAGCAGCCTGCGCCTAGCGGGAGGGCCTGGTGAGCAGTTCTTC. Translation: CASSLRLAGGPGEQFF.